Below are 16 T cell receptor beta chains sequenced from a single sample in a study of breast tumors, draining lymph nodes, adjacent tissues. TCRdb reanalysed the multiplex PCR reads using MiXCR and keeps one entry per CDR3 protein. Of more than 200,000 distinct CDR3 sequences listed, 32% are singletons. Samples came from axillary lymph nodes draining the breast cancer. Sample: axillary lymph node tissue. These receptor sequences come from a female donor with breast cancer. Some clones in this sample may be carry-over from other donors' samples.

This clonotype was seen more than once but under ten times. The rearrangement uses TRBV14 and TRBJ2-7, with unresolved D. The CDR3 is made up of 13 amino acids. Trimming left V 2 bases short and J 0 bases short, with 5 bases between. Germline CDR1 reads SGHDN; CDR2 reads FVKESK. CDR3 coding DNA: TGTGCCAGCAGCCAATATAGCTCCTACGAGCAGTACTTC. This codes for CASSQYSSYEQYF.

This clonotype was seen at least ten times. This CDR3 is CSARVGTGVNIQYF. CDR3 coding DNA: TGCAGTGCTAGAGTGGGGACAGGGGTAAACATTCAGTACTTC. V and J are TRBV20-1 and TRBJ2-4; TRBD1 matches 10 bases. This CDR3 contains 14 residues. Germline CDR1 DFQATT, CDR2 SNEGSKA (reference sequence). V was pared by 1 base and J by 6 bases, with 3 bases of the junction left unmatched.

Remarks on this clonotype: At one of its ends the junction is not consistent with the germline gene, which may arise from a read error. V is TRBV3-1 and J is TRBJ1-6; D is unclear. The CDR3 totals 18 residues. Per the germline V gene, CDR1 is LGHDT and CDR2 is YNNKEL (reference sequence). CDR3 DNA sequence: TGCGCCAGCAGCCAAGCTGGTGGCGGAAGCTCCTATAATTCACCCTTCCACTTT. This codes for CASSQAGGGSSYNSPFHF. Supplemented by reference TRBV3-1 and TRBJ1-6, the full variable domain reads DTAVSQTPKYLVTQMGNDKSIKCEQNLGHDTMYWYKQDSKKFLKIMFSYNNKELIINETVPNRFSPKSPDKAHLNLHINSLELGDSAVYFCASSQAGGGSSYNSPFHFGNGTRLTVT.

This clonotype was observed many times. This chain uses TRBV7-7 with TRBJ2-2; 8 bases fit TRBD2. Germline V gene lookup returns CDR1 SSHAT and CDR2 FNYEAQ (reference sequence). With 6 bases clipped from V and 2 bases from J, the junction kept 8 bases outside the gene matches. The CDR3 contains 16 residues. The CDR3 region has the DNA TGTGCCAGCAGTCCTGCAGCGGGAGATAACACCGGGGAGCTGTTTTTT. It encodes CASSPAAGDNTGELFF.

On this clonotype itself: It is likely a read error, because the conserved phenylalanine at the end of the CDR3 is missing. This chain links TRBV12-3 or TRBV12-4 with TRBJ1-3, with TRBD1 as a possible D gene (5 bases). The CDR3 runs to 14 residues. Deletions cut 5 bases from V and 3 bases from J, with 11 bases between. The CDR3 DNA is TGTGCCAGCAGTGCCGGACACCTTGGAAACACCATATATCTT. The encoded protein is CASSAGHLGNTIYL.

This sequence joins TRBV15 and TRBJ2-1, with D possibly TRBD2 on 5 matching bases. The CDR3 extends over 15 amino acids. V was clipped by 2 bases and J by 3 bases, with 11 bases between them. Germline CDR1 reads LNHNV; CDR2 reads YYDKDF (reference sequence). The CDR3: CATSRTGNLYNEQFF. The CDR3 DNA follows: TGTGCCACCAGCAGAACGGGGAACCTCTACAATGAGCAGTTCTTC.

On this clonotype itself: A read error may be the cause here, since a much bigger clone is one base away. Because the CDR3's place on the DNA is in doubt, the DNA is left out and the CDR3 is given as listed by TCRdb. The genes are TRBV30 and TRBJ2-1; TRBD2 was called by the table and not checked on the DNA. The germline V gene has CDR1 GTSNPN and CDR2 SVGIG (reference sequence). The CDR3 length equals 15 residues, ends included. CDR3 sequence: CAWSGVAGGIDEQSF.

This clonotype was counted at least ten times. The chain is built from TRBV7-2 and TRBJ1-1, with D uncertain. Between the trimmed V and J ends, which lost 3 bases and 2 bases, there was a span of 7 bases. CDR3 length equals 13 residues. CDR1 is SGHTA, CDR2 FQGNSA, per germline. The CDR3 spells CASSFSGNTEAFF. The CDR3 nucleotides are TGTGCCAGCAGCTTTTCCGGCAACACTGAAGCTTTCTTT.

The chain couples TRBV12-3 or TRBV12-4 to TRBJ2-5, with 16 bases identical to TRBD2. The junction had 12 bases not matched to a gene; V was cut back by 5 bases and J by 3 bases. This CDR3 has 19 amino acids. In DNA form, the CDR3 reads TGTGCCAGCAGTCCCCCGGGACTAGCGGGAGGGCCGGGGGAAGAGACCCAGTACTTC. It translates to CASSPPGLAGGPGEETQYF.

This clonotype was seen ten or more times. J is TRBJ2-1 and V is TRBV24-1; D might be TRBD2 (6 bases). The CDR3 has 14 residues. Deletions cut 1 base from V and 7 bases from J, with 10 bases between. Germline V lookup: CDR1 KGHDR, CDR2 SFDVKD. Here the CDR3 DNA reads TGTGCCACCAGTGATTTATTACTAGCAAATGAGCAGTTCTTC. Amino acids: CATSDLLLANEQFF.

There are a few counts of this clonotype. A clone one base away is much larger, so this may be a read error. The rearrangement links TRBV6-1 to TRBJ2-2; a weak D match, TRBD2 (6 bases). The CDR3 covers 15 residues. CDR1 is MNHNS and CDR2 is SASEGT in the germline V gene. The CDR3 DNA is TGTGCCAGCAGTCCACCGGGACTGAGGACCGGGGAGCTGCTTTTT. This codes for CASSPPGLRTGELLF.

This clonotype was seen repeatedly, ten times or more. The chain links TRBV4-3 to TRBJ2-4; 12 nucleotides align to TRBD2. Per the germline V gene, CDR1 is LGHNA and CDR2 is YSLEER. J lost 12 bases, V lost 0 bases, and 0 bases had no gene match. The length of the CDR3 is 13 residues. CDR3: CASSQETSGSQYF. The CDR3 nucleotides are TGCGCCAGCAGCCAAGAGACTAGCGGGAGTCAGTACTTC.

This clonotype was detected many times. V usage is TRBV4-1 and J usage is TRBJ2-2, with 7 bases identical to TRBD1. Germline CDR1 MGHRA, CDR2 YSYEKL. Unmatched junction bases numbered 13, after V lost 1 base and J lost 5 bases. This CDR3 contains 18 residues. The CDR3 loop reads CASSQAPQRGRRTGELFF. CDR3 bases: TGCGCCAGCAGCCAAGCCCCCCAGAGGGGGCGCCGGACCGGGGAGCTGTTTTTT.

This clonotype was found many times. The chain employs TRBV20-1 and TRBJ1-5; D is undetermined. The CDR3 contains 12 residues. V lost 1 base and J 7 bases, leaving 8 bases between the germline ends. CDR1 and CDR2 from the germline V gene are DFQATT and SNEGSKA (reference sequence). In DNA, the CDR3 is TGCAGTGCTAGAGGGGAATACCAGCCCCAGCATTTT. The encoded protein is CSARGEYQPQHF.

This clonotype appeared many times. The chain employs TRBV29-1 and TRBJ2-1; possible D gene TRBD2, 6 bases. Germline CDR1 and CDR2: SQVTM and ANQGSEA. V was trimmed by 7 bases and J by 2 bases, leaving 6 bases between them. The CDR3 spans 11 residues. CDR3 residues: CSGGTYNEQFF. The CDR3 nucleotides read TGCAGCGGCGGGACCTACAATGAGCAGTTCTTC.

This clonotype was observed a handful of times. A much larger clone differs from this one at a single base, so this may be a read error. The genes are TRBV20-1 and TRBJ1-5; 8 nucleotides match TRBD1. Losses at the gene ends were 5 bases for V and 6 bases for J; bases not matched to a gene: 12. The germline gives CDR1 DFQATT, CDR2 SNEGSKA (reference sequence). The CDR3 length is 15 residues. The CDR3 loop reads CSALPTGEFTQPQHF. CDR3 nucleotides: TGCAGTGCTCTCCCGACAGGGGAATTCACTCAGCCCCAGCATTTT.